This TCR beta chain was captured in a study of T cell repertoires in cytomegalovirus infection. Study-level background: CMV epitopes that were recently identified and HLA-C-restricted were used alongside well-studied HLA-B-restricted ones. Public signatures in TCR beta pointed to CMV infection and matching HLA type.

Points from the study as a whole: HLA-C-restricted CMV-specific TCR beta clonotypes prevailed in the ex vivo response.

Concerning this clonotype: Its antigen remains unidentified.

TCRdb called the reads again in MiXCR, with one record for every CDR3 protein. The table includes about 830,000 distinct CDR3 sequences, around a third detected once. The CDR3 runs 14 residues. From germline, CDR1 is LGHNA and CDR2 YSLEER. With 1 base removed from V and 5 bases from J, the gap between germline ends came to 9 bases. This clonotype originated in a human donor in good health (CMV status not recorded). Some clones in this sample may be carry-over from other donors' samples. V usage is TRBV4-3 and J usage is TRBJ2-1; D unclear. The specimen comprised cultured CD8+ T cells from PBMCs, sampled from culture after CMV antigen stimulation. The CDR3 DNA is TGCGCCAGCAGCCAAGTAATTGAGAACAATGAGCAGTTCTTC. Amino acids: CASSQVIENNEQFF.